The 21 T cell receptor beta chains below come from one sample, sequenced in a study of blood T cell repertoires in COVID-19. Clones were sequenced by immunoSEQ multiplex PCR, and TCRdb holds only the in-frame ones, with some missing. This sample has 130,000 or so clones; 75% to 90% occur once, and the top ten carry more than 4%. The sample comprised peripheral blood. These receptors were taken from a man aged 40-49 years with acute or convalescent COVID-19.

Written as DNA, the CDR3 is TGTGCCAGCAGCGTTCCGGGACTCAACACCGGGGAGCTGTTTTTT. It is translated as CASSVPGLNTGELFF. This sequence joins TRBV7-2 and TRBJ2-2; the D gene is possibly TRBD2 (6 bases). V was trimmed by 5 bases and J by 2 bases, leaving 12 bases between them. CDR1 is SGHTA and CDR2 is FQGNSA in the germline V gene. The CDR3 is made up of 15 amino acids.

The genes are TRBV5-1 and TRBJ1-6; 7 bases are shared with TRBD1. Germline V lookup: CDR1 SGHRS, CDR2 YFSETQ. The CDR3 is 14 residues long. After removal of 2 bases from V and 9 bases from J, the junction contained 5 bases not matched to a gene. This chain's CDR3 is CASSLMTGFSPLHF. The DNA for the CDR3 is TGCGCCAGCAGCTTAATGACAGGGTTTTCACCCCTCCACTTT.

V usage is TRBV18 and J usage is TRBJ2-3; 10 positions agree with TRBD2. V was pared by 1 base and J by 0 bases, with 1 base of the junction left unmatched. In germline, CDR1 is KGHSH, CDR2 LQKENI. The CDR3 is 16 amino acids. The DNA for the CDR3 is TGTGCCAGCTCACCACGTAGCGGGGGGAGCACAGATACGCAGTATTTT. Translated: CASSPRSGGSTDTQYF.

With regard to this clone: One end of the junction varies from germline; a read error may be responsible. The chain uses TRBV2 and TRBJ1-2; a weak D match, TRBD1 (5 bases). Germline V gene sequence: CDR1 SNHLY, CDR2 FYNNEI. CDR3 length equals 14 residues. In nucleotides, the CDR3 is TGTGCCAGCAGCGAAGGTTGGGGCGTGGATGGCTACACCTTC. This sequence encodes CASSEGWGVDGYTF.

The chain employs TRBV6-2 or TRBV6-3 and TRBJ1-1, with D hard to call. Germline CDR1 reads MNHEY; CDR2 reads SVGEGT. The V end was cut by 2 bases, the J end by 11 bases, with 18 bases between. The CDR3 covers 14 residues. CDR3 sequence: CASSYPTGMFRAFF. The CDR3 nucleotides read TGTGCCAGCAGTTACCCGACCGGGATGTTTCGGGCTTTCTTT.

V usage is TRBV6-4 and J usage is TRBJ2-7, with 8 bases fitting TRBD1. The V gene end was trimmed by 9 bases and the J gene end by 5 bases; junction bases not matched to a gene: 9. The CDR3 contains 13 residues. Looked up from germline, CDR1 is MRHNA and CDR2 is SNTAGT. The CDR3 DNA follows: TGTGCCAGGGAAAGACAGGGGTACCACGAGCAGTACTTC. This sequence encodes CARERQGYHEQYF.

The CDR3 coding sequence is TGTGCCAGCAGCGTAGCTCTAAACACCGGGGAGCTGTTTTTT. It codes for CASSVALNTGELFF. The rearrangement joins TRBV9 to TRBJ2-2, with unresolved D. Trimming removed 0 bases from V and 2 bases from J, with 5 bases in between. CDR3 length equals 14 residues. CDR1 and CDR2 from the germline V gene are SGDLS and YYNGEE.

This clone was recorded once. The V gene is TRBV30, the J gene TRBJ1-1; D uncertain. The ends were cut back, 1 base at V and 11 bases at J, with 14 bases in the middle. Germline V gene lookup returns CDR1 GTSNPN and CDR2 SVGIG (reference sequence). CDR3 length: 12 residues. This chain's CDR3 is CAWSETTKTAFF. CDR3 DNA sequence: TGTGCCTGGAGTGAAACTACAAAGACGGCTTTCTTT.

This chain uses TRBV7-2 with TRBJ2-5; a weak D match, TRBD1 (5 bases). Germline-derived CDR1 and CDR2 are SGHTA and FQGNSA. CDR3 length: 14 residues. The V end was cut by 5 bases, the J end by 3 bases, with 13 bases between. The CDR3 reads CASSNPGFEETQYF. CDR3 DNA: TGTGCCAGCAGCAACCCAGGGTTTGAAGAGACCCAGTACTTC.

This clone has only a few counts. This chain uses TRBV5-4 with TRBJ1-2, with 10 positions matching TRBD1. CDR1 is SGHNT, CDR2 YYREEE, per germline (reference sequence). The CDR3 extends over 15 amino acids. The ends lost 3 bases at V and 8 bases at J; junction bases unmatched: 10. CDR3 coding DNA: TGTGCCAGCAGCTCCCCCCGACAGGGGGCAAGCGGCTACACCTTC. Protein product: CASSSPRQGASGYTF.

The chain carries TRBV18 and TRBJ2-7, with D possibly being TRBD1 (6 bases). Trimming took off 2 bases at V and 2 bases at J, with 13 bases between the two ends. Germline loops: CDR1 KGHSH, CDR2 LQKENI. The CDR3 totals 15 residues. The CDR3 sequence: CASSPRTASTYEQYF. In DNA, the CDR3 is TGTGCCAGCTCACCAAGGACAGCGTCGACCTACGAGCAGTACTTC.

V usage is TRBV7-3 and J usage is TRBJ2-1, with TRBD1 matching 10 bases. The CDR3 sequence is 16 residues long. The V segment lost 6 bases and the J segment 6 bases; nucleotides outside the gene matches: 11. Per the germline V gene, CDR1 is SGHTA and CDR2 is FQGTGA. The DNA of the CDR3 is TGTGCCAGCAGTAAATCCCGGGACAGGGGACGCAATGAGCAGTTCTTC. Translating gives CASSKSRDRGRNEQFF.

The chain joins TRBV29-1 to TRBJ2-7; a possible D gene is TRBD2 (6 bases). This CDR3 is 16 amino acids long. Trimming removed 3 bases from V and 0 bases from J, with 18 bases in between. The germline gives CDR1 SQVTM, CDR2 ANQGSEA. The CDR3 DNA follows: TGCAGCGTTGAGTCTAAGGAGGGGCAGAACTCCTACGAGCAGTACTTC. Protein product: CSVESKEGQNSYEQYF.

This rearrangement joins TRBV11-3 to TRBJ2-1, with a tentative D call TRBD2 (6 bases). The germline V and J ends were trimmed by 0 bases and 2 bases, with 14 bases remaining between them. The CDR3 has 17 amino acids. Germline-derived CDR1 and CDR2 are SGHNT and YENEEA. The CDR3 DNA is TGTGCCAGCAGCTTAGATGGGGACGGGAGCACCTACAATGAGCAGTTCTTC. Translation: CASSLDGDGSTYNEQFF.

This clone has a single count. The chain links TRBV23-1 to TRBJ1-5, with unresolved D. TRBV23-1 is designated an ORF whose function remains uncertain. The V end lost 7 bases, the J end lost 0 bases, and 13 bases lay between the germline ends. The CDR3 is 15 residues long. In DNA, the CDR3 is TGCGCCAGCATCACCGGGAACCATAGCAATCAGCCCCAGCATTTT. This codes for CASITGNHSNQPQHF.

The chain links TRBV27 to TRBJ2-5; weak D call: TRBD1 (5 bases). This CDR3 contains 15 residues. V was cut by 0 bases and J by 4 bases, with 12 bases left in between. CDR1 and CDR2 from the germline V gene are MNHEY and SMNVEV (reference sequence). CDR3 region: CASSLSRGRRETQYF. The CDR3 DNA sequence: TGTGCCAGCAGTTTATCAAGGGGTAGGAGAGAGACCCAGTACTTC.

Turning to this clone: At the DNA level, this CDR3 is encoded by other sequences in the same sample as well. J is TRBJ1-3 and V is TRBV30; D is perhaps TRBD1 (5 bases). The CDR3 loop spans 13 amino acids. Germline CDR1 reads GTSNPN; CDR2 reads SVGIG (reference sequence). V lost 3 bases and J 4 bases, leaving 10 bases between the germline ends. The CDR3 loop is CAWRETAGNTIYF. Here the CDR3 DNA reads TGTGCCTGGAGAGAGACAGCCGGAAACACCATATATTTT.

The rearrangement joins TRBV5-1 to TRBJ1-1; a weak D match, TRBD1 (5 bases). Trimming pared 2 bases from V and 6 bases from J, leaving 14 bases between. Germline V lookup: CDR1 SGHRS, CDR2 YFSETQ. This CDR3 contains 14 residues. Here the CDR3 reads CASSFGGDHSEAFF. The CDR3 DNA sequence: TGCGCCAGCAGCTTTGGGGGGGATCACTCTGAAGCTTTCTTT.

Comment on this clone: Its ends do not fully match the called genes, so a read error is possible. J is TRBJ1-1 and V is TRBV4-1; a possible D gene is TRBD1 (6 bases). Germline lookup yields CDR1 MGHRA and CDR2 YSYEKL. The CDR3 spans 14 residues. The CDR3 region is CANSRQVPPTEAFF. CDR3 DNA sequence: TGCGCCAACAGCCGACAGGTTCCCCCAACTGAAGCTTTCTTT.

The CDR3 DNA is TGTGCCAGCAGCACGGGAGGAAATGAGCAGTTCTTC. Translated: CASSTGGNEQFF. The chain carries TRBV9 and TRBJ2-1; 7 bases match TRBD2. CDR1 is SGDLS, CDR2 YYNGEE, per germline. V was pared by 4 bases and J by 7 bases, with 2 bases of the junction left unmatched. The CDR3 has 12 amino acids.

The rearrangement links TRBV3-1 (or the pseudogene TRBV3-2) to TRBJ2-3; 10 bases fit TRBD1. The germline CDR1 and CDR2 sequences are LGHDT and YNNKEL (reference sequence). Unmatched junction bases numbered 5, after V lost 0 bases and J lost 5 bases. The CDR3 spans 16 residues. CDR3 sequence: CASSQDWGQGKDTQYF. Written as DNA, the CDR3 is TGTGCCAGCAGCCAAGATTGGGGACAGGGGAAAGATACGCAGTATTTT.